The sequence of this T cell receptor (beta chain) was determined in a study of T cell repertoires in cytomegalovirus infection. The wider study: Signatures in public TCR beta sequences pointed to both CMV infection and matching HLA type. Study-level findings and limits: HLA-C-restricted, CMV-specific TCR beta clonotypes were dominant ex vivo. Individuals carrying CMV plus the relevant HLA were identified by cumulative frequency of public TCR beta families.

Between the trimmed V and J ends, which lost 4 bases and 4 bases, there was a span of 16 bases. The CDR3 sequence is 15 residues long. The germline gives CDR1 KGHSH, CDR2 LQKENI. MiXCR was run by TCRdb on the reads, yielding one entry per CDR3 protein. The table records tens of thousands of distinct CDR3 sequences, around 20% of them present only once. About this clonotype itself: Its antigen is currently unknown.

The sequenced sample was PBMCs, sequenced either directly or after in vitro stimulation (not recorded which). The clonotype was recovered from a human donor in good health (CMV status not recorded). Some clones in this sample may be carry-over from other donors' samples. V is TRBV18 and J is TRBJ1-1, with D possibly TRBD1 on 6 matching bases. The CDR3 spells CASSHETGRFTEAFF. For the CDR3, the DNA is TGTGCCAGCTCACACGAGACAGGTCGCTTCACTGAAGCTTTCTTT.